This T cell receptor (beta chain) stems from a study of cytomegalovirus exposure and HLA in healthy donors (dated 2017 in TCRdb). At the level of the whole study: An earlier analysis of some 500 of the donors reported 250 to 300 Gb of sequence data and about 100 million unique TCR beta sequences from about 180 million T cells. An early release covering just under 650 HLA-typed donors comprised approximately 290 gigabases of sequencing data and around 80 million unique TCR sequences. Rather than drawing on any new phenotypic data, the later analysis identified candidate immune exposures from TCR beta sequences and the way those sequences occurred across donors. HLA typing included class I and class II loci at four-digit resolution. In addition to the first cohort of several hundred subjects, a separate validation cohort of approximately 130 different subjects was used. The study profiled the T cell repertoires of more than 500 subjects by immunosequencing and related them to cytomegalovirus serostatus. Of the 300 to 450 genotyped donors, 81% were placed in the genetic ancestry cluster associated with self-reported Caucasian donors. Alongside the repertoire data, information on donor age, sex, ethnicity and CMV serostatus was compiled. The study combined high-throughput TCR immunosequencing, statistical association of individual TCRs with disease status, and machine learning to predict cytomegalovirus infection status. All discovery cohort repertoires had been generated on a single sequencing platform. Across about 370 genotyped donors of the cohort, an average of about 220,000 unique TCR beta nucleotide sequences per donor were sequenced, and around 20% of those sequences were non-productive. In a later analysis, previously published TCR beta repertoires from about 640 donors were re-analyzed and high-resolution HLA genotyping was added so that TCR occurrence patterns could be studied. An earlier analysis of 500 to 750 of the donors applied high-throughput TCR beta sequencing to assess whether each TCR beta V gene segment acted as functional or pseudogenic. The aim of the study was to test whether cataloging public T cell receptors could identify signatures of past pathogen exposure. Several DR-DQ haplotypes were treated as single units for association and clustering because of strong linkage in the cohort. A later genetic analysis took genome-wide SNP genotypes for about 55% of the 666 donors and used that subset as a discovery cohort. The number of donors typed differed by locus, with roughly 629-640 for A, B, C, DRB1 and DQB1, over 500 for DQA1, 600 to 610 for DPA1, and some 450 for DPB1.

A remark on this clone: The antigen it binds to is not known. Base qualities were left out, and no much larger clone turns up one base away.

Germline trimming: 1 base from V, 3 bases from J; junction bases outside gene matches: 4. CDR1 is given as LNHDA and CDR2 as SQIVND, both from the germline V gene (reference sequence). Counted from cysteine to phenylalanine, this CDR3 has 16 amino acids. The DNA shown is the 48-base CDR3, in frame from base 1. In total, approximately 700 healthy bone marrow donors made up the cohort. At the time of sampling, every cohort member was nominally healthy, though immune exposures that went unrecorded were likely present. The donor tested CMV seronegative, placing the donor among the approximately 360 seronegative members of the cohort. Each donor provided a peripheral blood sample, and peripheral blood mononuclear cells were used for TCR beta sequencing. Genomic DNA was extracted from the blood cell samples with the Qiagen DNeasy Blood Extraction Kit. Receptor libraries were prepared by the immunoSEQ multiplex PCR assay. The multiplex PCR relied on a mix of 60 forward primers for TCR Vbeta segments and 13 reverse primers for TCR Jbeta segments. The CDR3 region of rearranged TCR beta genes was amplified from genomic DNA by a multiplex PCR assay. The Illumina HiSeq System was used to sequence the amplified TCR beta libraries as 87-base-pair reads. Per the original workflow: A later analysis tallied approximately 87 million unique TCR beta chains across the 666 repertoires, and some 12 million of those chains were shared by two or more donors. To remove PCR and sequencing errors, raw reads were error-corrected and collapsed into unique sequences using a nearest-neighbor algorithm that merged closely related sequences. V, D and J gene segments were assigned by aligning CDR3 sequences to IMGT reference sequences. For a sequence to be retained, at least a six-nucleotide match to both a V gene segment and a J gene segment was required. A rearrangement counted as productive if the CDR3 had no stop codons and remained in frame with V and J, and every other rearrangement counted as non-productive. CDR3 was defined according to IMGT convention as the region running from the second conserved V-encoded cysteine to the conserved J-encoded phenylalanine. The earlier analysis of about 620 of the donors excluded sequences that lacked an unambiguous match to a single V gene segment. An earlier analysis of some 610 of the donors called V segments functional above 56.7% productive rearrangements and segregating when the between-donor standard deviation exceeded 5%. A statistical classification framework was built to diagnose cytomegalovirus status from the catalog of TCR beta chain sequences. In a later analysis, V and J genes were assigned by comparing TCR nucleotide sequences against IMGT/GENE-DB human TR gene sequences. In a later analysis, CDR3 sequences and most-parsimonious VDJ recombination scenarios were assigned using the TCRdist pipeline. A later analysis defined each TCR beta chain by its CDR3 amino acid sequence plus V-gene family, and excluded reads lacking a unique V-gene family. As a way to deal with suspected cross-contamination and a sequencing artifact, a later analysis dropped over 550 nucleotide sequences that were highly shared and had low generation probability. In a later analysis, a clonal expansion index for each public chain was calculated from normalized within-repertoire ranks of inferred template counts. A later analysis computed generation probabilities with a VDJ recombination model fitted to out-of-frame rearrangements, and checked the results against IGoR. In a later analysis, hypergeometric tests were used to score TCR-TCR, TCR-HLA and TCR-CMV co-occurrence, with a repertoire-size bias correction applied to TCR pairs. To estimate false discovery rates, a later analysis permuted the HLA or CMV assignments 20 times. In a later analysis, co-occurring TCRs were grouped using DBSCAN, with TCRdist sequence similarity added in when clustering inside HLA-allele-positive subsets. Repertoires with fewer than 30,000 or more than 120,000 public chains were left out of co-occurrence clustering, as were a handful of repertoires with anomalous nucleotide sharing. Not all clones reach the TCRdb copy of this immuneACCESS table, which keeps in-frame sequences only. Checked studies attribute under half of the gap to unresolved V genes and leave the rest unexplained. D and trimming were read from the DNA, whereas the V and J calls and clone size are those reported in that table. This sample comprises about 89,000 clones, 77% of them detected only once. The ten largest clones add up to approximately 3.7% of the sample.

What the research found in general, with its limitations: Only TCR beta chains were sequenced in this cohort, and the absence of alpha or paired-chain data limited detectable features. A later analysis found that TCR association rates varied across HLA loci, with DRB1 alleles showing the most associated TCRs and HLA-C alleles the fewest. The only immune exposure information available for the cohort was CMV serostatus. The authors suggested that the approach could potentially be extended to other disease states and immunological phenotypes. Roughly 17 rarely observed V segments, including chromosome 9 orphons, were excluded from the earlier analysis of several hundred of the donors because counts were too low. Several of the top co-occurrence clusters appeared to be linked to parvovirus B19, influenza, CMV and Epstein-Barr virus, according to a later analysis. Because HLA typing was unavailable for some donors at each locus, only the typed subset was used in association tests. Correlated functional status among segregating V segments might reflect linkage disequilibrium, but an unknown experimental factor could not be ruled out. In a later genetic analysis, a missense DCLRE1C variant was associated with V-gene and J-gene trimming of TCR beta chains, and the association was replicated in an independent cohort. A further reported finding was that TCR beta sequences accurately predicted the HLA-A and HLA-B alleles for most subjects in the first cohort. Because the 87-base-pair reads could not distinguish some IMGT-functional V segments, including TRBV6-2 and TRBV6-3, those segments were excluded. Sequencing depth was assumed to be roughly uniform across donors in the presence/absence analyses, though that assumption may not hold. Strong co-occurrence of HLA alleles, especially DR and DQ, made assigning TCR associations to individual alleles difficult. A later analysis found that most CMV-associated TCR beta chains appeared HLA-restricted, with HLA associations seemingly driven largely by CMV exposure. In both the original and validation cohorts, the classifier was reported to diagnose cytomegalovirus status with high specificity and sensitivity. In a later genetic analysis, fewer N-insertions in productive TCRs were reported among donors in an Asian-associated ancestry cluster than the 666-donor mean. A cluster of highly shared sequence variants was judged likely to represent a technical artifact of the sequencing pipeline. Specific HLA alleles were associated with roughly 17,000 TCR beta sequences at a false discovery rate of 0.05 in a later analysis. Most TCR sequences were seen in very few donors, while some public TCRs were found in many individuals. Three of the identified cytomegalovirus-associated TCR beta chains were confirmed in vitro to be specific for cytomegalovirus antigens. In an earlier analysis of about 540 of the donors, most TCR beta V segments were observed in productive rearrangements about 87% or about 30% of the time, broadly matching IMGT annotations. The study listed approximately 150 TCR beta chains as associated with cytomegalovirus. In a later analysis, HLA-associated TCR beta chains showed more clonal expansion and lower generation probabilities than non-associated chains that were equally common.

The TCR originated in a man between 25 and 39 years old in good health and CMV-seronegative. The sequence links TRBV19 to TRBJ1-5, and 9 bases in between align with TRBD1. Material: PBMCs. The CDR3 amino acid sequence is: CASSIAGTGINQPQHF. The DNA is TGTGCCAGTAGTATAGCGGGGACAGGGATCAATCAGCCCCAGCATTTT. Here the CDR3 is joined to the reference TRBV19 and TRBJ1-5 genes, and the full variable domain is: DGGITQSPKYLFRKEGQNVTLSCEQNLNHDAMYWYRQDPGQGLRLIYYSQIVNDFQKGDIAEGYSVSREKKESFPLTVTSAQKNPTAFYLCASSIAGTGINQPQHFGDGTRLSIL.